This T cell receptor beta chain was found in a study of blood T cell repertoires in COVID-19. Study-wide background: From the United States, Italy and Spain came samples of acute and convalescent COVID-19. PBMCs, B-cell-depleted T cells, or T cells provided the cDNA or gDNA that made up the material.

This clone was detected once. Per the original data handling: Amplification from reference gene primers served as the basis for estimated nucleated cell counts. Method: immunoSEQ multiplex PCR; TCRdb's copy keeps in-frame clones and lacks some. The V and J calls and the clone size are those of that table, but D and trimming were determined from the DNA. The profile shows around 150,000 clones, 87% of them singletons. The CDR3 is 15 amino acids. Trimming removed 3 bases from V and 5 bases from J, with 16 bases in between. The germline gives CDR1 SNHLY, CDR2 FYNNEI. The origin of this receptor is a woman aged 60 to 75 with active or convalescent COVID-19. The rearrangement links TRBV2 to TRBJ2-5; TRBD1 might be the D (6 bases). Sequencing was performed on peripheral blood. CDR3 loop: CASSDQGQAGETQYF. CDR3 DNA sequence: TGTGCCAGCAGTGATCAGGGGCAAGCTGGGGAGACCCAGTACTTC.